This T cell receptor beta chain was sequenced in a study of cytomegalovirus exposure and HLA in healthy donors. General study points: Apart from CMV serostatus, no immune exposure information was available.

In the PCR, 60 Vbeta and 13 Jbeta primers were used. Some clones are missing from TCRdb's copy, which holds only in-frame ones; the method was immunoSEQ multiplex PCR. The data show 96,000 or so clones, 65% to 75% seen once. For this clone: Antigen unknown.

V was cut by 0 bases and J by 9 bases, with 6 bases left in between. The CDR3 contains 12 residues. CDR1 is MNHEY and CDR2 is SVGAGI in the germline V gene. The rearrangement uses TRBV6-5 and TRBJ2-1; D uncertain. The sample consisted of PBMCs. The source is a female donor in good health and CMV-seropositive. This chain's CDR3 is CASSYSRSEQFF. As DNA, the CDR3 is TGTGCCAGCAGTTACTCACGGAGTGAGCAGTTCTTC.